Reported below is one TCR beta chain. This clone's antigen is unknown. No base quality information exists; no much larger clone differs at one position. This sample is part of a study of shared clonotypes between healthy human individuals (TCRdb year 2020). Describing the broader study: Three men and two women, aged 18 to 49 years, made up the cohort. The study deeply sequenced blood TCR repertoires of 5 or 6 healthy adults to estimate repertoire size and the extent of clonotype sharing between individuals. For each donor, CD4 naive and CD4 memory were each run on three plates, CD8 naive on two plates, and CD8 memory on one plate. Each donor's leukapheresis produced roughly between roughly 0.85 and 10 billion PBMCs. Libraries were prepared and TCR repertoires were sequenced by different laboratories using diverse techniques, in order to increase sequencing depth and limit assay-specific biases. On the study overall, not on this receptor specifically: Even with the large sequencing depth, rarefaction of the sorted-subset datasets indicated that sequencing was incomplete. Based on pairwise subsampling, the degree of clonotype sharing among donors was expected to be affected by sequencing depth. Roughly 5.2% of naive CD4, approximately 3.7% of naive CD8, 2% to 2.5% of memory CD4, and around 0.4% of memory CD8 clonotypes were shared across a few donors. Sampling was limited to blood, and TCR repertoires in tissue likely differ from TCR repertoires in blood. Naive subsets generally had larger estimated clonotype richness than memory subsets. Compared with non-shared clonotypes, clonotypes shared by all four sorted-subset donors had higher generation probabilities. Because the study included only a small number of donors, the genetic and exposure-history diversity represented was limited.

Using the deep immunoSEQ assay, TCR CDR3 regions were amplified from genomic DNA by multiplex PCR. Extracted genomic DNA from each cell subset was spread evenly across all wells of several immunoSEQ 96-well plates, with each plate serving as a replicate. Each replicate PCR for sorted subsets received around 0.2 ug genomic DNA, equal to about 30,000 T cell genomes. The purified libraries were quantified using a Qubit 3.0 fluorometer, sized with a Bioanalyzer 2100, and then quantified again using the KAPA Library Quantification kit. A separate single-read 150-cycle Illumina NextSeq 550 flow cell was used to sequence each immunoSEQ 96-well plate. The authors' analysis ran thus. Because the immunoSEQ output held only junctional sequences and lacked quality scores, the filtering could not match the filtering applied to full-length reads. Sequences were annotated with PyIR, a Python wrapper for IgBLAST v1.9, and V/J genes and CDR3 were assigned using IMGT germline references. Any read was removed if the V/J assignment was weak (E-value above 1e-6), the CDR3 was missing, or the read contained stop codons, out-of-frame junctions, or ambiguous translated residues. A V3J clonotype was defined by an identical inferred V gene, J gene, and CDR3 amino acid sequence. Percentage overlap between repertoires was computed as shared unique clonotypes divided by the size of the smaller repertoire. Richness of each repertoire was evaluated using RTK rarefaction, the Chao1 estimator, and Recon v2.1 estimates of unobserved clonotypes. OLGA was used to compute generation probabilities for all TCRbeta clonotypes that the gDNA method yielded from a handful of donors. TCRdb took this table from immuneACCESS and kept in-frame rearrangements with V and J called. Such tables lack part of the clones; where checked against another copy, unresolved V genes explain under half of the gap, and the rest is unexplained. The V and J calls and the clone size are those of that table, but D and trimming were determined from the DNA. Present in this sample are roughly 2.1 million clones, approximately 94% of which were seen just once. The top ten clones comprise 1.5% to 2% of the sample.

For the CD8 naive samples, CD45RO-negative cells were positively selected for CCR7, yielding a CD45RA+CCR7+ population from which TemRA cells were excluded. The donors were healthy, HIV-negative adults who had no recently reported acute infections or vaccinations. All donors were Caucasian adults living in Nashville, Tennessee, USA. Blood was obtained by leukapheresis, after which PBMCs were separated by Ficoll-Histopaque density gradient centrifugation and cryopreserved in liquid nitrogen vapor phase. Analytical flow cytometry was used to check the purity and quantity of each magnetically sorted T cell population. From each sorted fraction, genomic DNA was isolated and quantified by UV absorbance on a Nanodrop 2000c. From the cysteine through the phenylalanine, the CDR3 covers 14 amino acids. This entry keeps only the CDR3 DNA: 42 bases, framed from base 1. Relative to germline, V is 6 bases shorter and J is 2 bases shorter, with 10 bases between their ends. CDR1 and CDR2, looked up from the germline V gene, are MDHEN and SYDVKM.

Material for sequencing was naive CD8+ T cells from PBMCs. The cell subset or site label, read with the paper, signifies: CD45RA+CCR7+. The source of this sequence is a man between 18 and 29 years old in good health. Some clones in this sample may be carry-over from other donors' samples. The chain is encoded by TRBV28 joined to TRBJ2-2; a weak D assignment points to TRBD1 (5 bases agree). The bases are TGTGCCAGCAGCCACAGGCGAAACACCGGGGAGCTGTTTTTT. Its protein product is CASSHRRNTGELFF.